What follows are 20 T cell receptor beta chains derived from one specimen sequenced in a study of blood T cell repertoires in COVID-19 (dated by TCRdb to about 2020). The protocol used for the library was the immunoSEQ multiplex PCR assay. The clones in this table, taken by TCRdb from immuneACCESS, are in-frame only. Not every clone is retained; where verified, under half of the shortfall comes from an unresolved V gene, and the cause of the rest is unknown. In all, the sample holds fewer than 300,000 clones, and approximately 81% of those were seen once. The ten largest clones take up roughly 3% of the sample. Sample: peripheral blood. These receptor sequences come from a woman under 30 with acute or convalescent COVID-19.

V usage is TRBV28 and J usage is TRBJ2-5, with D possibly being TRBD1 (6 bases). Trimming removed 2 bases from V and 4 bases from J, with 11 bases in between. The CDR3 covers 14 residues. CDR1 and CDR2 from the germline V gene are MDHEN and SYDVKM. The CDR3 nucleotides are TGTGCCAGCAGTTTAACAGGGTTAGGAGAGACCCAGTACTTC. As protein: CASSLTGLGETQYF.

V and J are TRBV7-2 and TRBJ2-2, with D perhaps TRBD2 (5 bases). Germline loops: CDR1 SGHTA, CDR2 FQGNSA. Trimming removed 5 bases at V and 4 bases at J, with 11 bases between. The CDR3 has 14 residues. CDR3 sequence (DNA): TGTGCCAGCAGCGGCGACTATCTCACCGGGGAGCTGTTTTTT. Its protein is CASSGDYLTGELFF.

The chain recombines TRBV9 with TRBJ1-2; 12 nucleotides match TRBD1. The junction had 7 bases not matched to a gene; V was cut back by 4 bases and J by 3 bases. This CDR3 has 16 amino acids. Germline V gene lookup returns CDR1 SGDLS and CDR2 YYNGEE. CDR3 in DNA: TGTGCCAGCAGCACGGGACAGGGGGCGGGCGACTATGGCTACACCTTC. Protein sequence: CASSTGQGAGDYGYTF.

The rearrangement joins TRBV7-2 to TRBJ1-4; D may be TRBD1 (6 bases). V was pared by 2 bases and J by 6 bases, with 7 bases between. CDR1 and CDR2 from the germline V gene are SGHTA and FQGNSA. CDR3 length: 13 amino acids. The CDR3 DNA is TGTGCCAGCAGCTTATACAGGGATGAAAAACTGTTTTTT. Protein product: CASSLYRDEKLFF.

The chain links TRBV10-3 to TRBJ1-6; 7 bases map to TRBD1. After removal of 5 bases from V and 9 bases from J, the junction contained 7 bases not matched to a gene. Per the germline V gene, CDR1 is ENHRY and CDR2 is SYGVKD. This CDR3 has 14 residues. The CDR3 reads CAISSRQGLSPLHF. The DNA for the CDR3 is TGTGCCATCAGTTCCCGACAGGGCCTTTCACCCCTCCACTTT.

This chain connects TRBV3-1 (or the pseudogene TRBV3-2) to TRBJ2-7; D is undetermined. Trimming cost V 0 bases and J 3 bases, with 9 bases left between them. Per the germline V gene, CDR1 is LGHDT and CDR2 is YNNKEL (reference sequence). The CDR3 extends over 14 amino acids. CDR3 sequence: CASSQDDSGYEQYF. CDR3 coding DNA: TGTGCCAGCAGCCAAGACGATTCGGGCTACGAGCAGTACTTC.

The chain uses TRBV5-6 and TRBJ2-7, with TRBD2 identical over 10 bases. The CDR3 has 14 amino acids. In germline, CDR1 is SGHDT, CDR2 YYEEEE. V dropped 1 base and J dropped 3; count of bases not matched to a gene: 1. The CDR3 region is CASSLTSGNYEQYF. The CDR3 DNA reads TGTGCCAGCAGCTTGACTAGCGGGAACTACGAGCAGTACTTC.

The genes are TRBV19 and TRBJ1-1, with D perhaps TRBD1 (5 bases). The CDR3 totals 16 residues. Trimming stripped 10 bases from V and 4 bases from J, with 25 bases between. The germline CDR1 and CDR2 sequences are LNHDA and SQIVND (reference sequence). The CDR3 here is CATGHPGSGYGTEAFF. CDR3 sequence (DNA): TGTGCCACCGGACACCCAGGATCTGGGTACGGCACTGAAGCTTTCTTT.

V usage is TRBV2 and J usage is TRBJ1-5; D is perhaps TRBD1 (5 bases). V lost 5 bases and J 7 bases, leaving 21 bases between the germline ends. Germline V gene data show CDR1 as SNHLY and CDR2 as FYNNEI. The CDR3 loop spans 16 amino acids. The CDR3, as DNA: TGTGCCAGCAGTTTCAGCACGGGGGTCGTTTCGCAGCCCCAGCATTTT. Amino acid sequence: CASSFSTGVVSQPQHF.

The chain couples TRBV5-1 to TRBJ1-5; 10 nucleotides line up with TRBD1. Germline CDR1 and CDR2: SGHRS and YFSETQ. V dropped 5 bases and J dropped 2; count of bases not matched to a gene: 4. The CDR3 is 15 amino acids. CDR3 sequence: CASRVGTGGNQPQHF. The DNA for the CDR3 is TGCGCCAGCAGGGTGGGGACAGGGGGCAATCAGCCCCAGCATTTT.

This sequence joins TRBV14 and TRBJ2-3; tentative D call: TRBD2 (5 bases). Trimming shortened V by 4 bases and J by 3 bases, and 17 bases separated the two germline ends. The CDR3 runs to 16 residues. Per the germline V gene, CDR1 is SGHDN and CDR2 is FVKESK. The DNA for the CDR3 is TGTGCCAGCAGCCGAGACCTACTGGGAGTTACAGATACGCAGTATTTT. This translates into CASSRDLLGVTDTQYF.

The gene calls are TRBV6-6 and TRBJ1-4; D gene ambiguous. Germline V gene lookup returns CDR1 MNHNY and CDR2 SVGAGI (reference sequence). The V end was cut by 6 bases, the J end by 6 bases, with 17 bases between. The CDR3 sequence is 15 residues long. CDR3 DNA sequence: TGTGCCAGCAGCCCTGTTAACCTCCCAGATGAAAAACTGTTTTTT. Protein product: CASSPVNLPDEKLFF.

The chain employs TRBV2 and TRBJ2-7, with 9 bases aligning to TRBD2. V trimming: 4 bases; J trimming: 5 bases; junction bases outside the gene matches: 9. The CDR3 is made up of 15 amino acids. The germline V gene encodes CDR1 SNHLY and CDR2 FYNNEI. CDR3 sequence (DNA): TGTGCCAGCAGTGGTAGCGGGAGAAGATCAGACGAGCAGTACTTC. Its protein is CASSGSGRRSDEQYF.

The chain has TRBV5-8 and TRBJ1-6, with 8 bases that match TRBD1. In germline, CDR1 is SGHTS, CDR2 YDEGEE. The junction had 5 bases not matched to a gene; V was cut back by 2 bases and J by 7 bases. This CDR3 region has 15 residues. The CDR3: CASSLGRDRNSPLHF. The CDR3 DNA sequence: TGTGCCAGCAGCTTAGGTCGGGACAGGAATTCACCCCTCCACTTT.

The chain has TRBV29-1 and TRBJ2-7; TRBD2 matches at 14 bases. The CDR3 has 14 amino acids. CDR1 and CDR2 (germline): SQVTM, ANQGSEA. The trim removed 6 bases at V and 5 bases at J, leaving 6 bases unmatched. The CDR3 nucleotides read TGCAGCGTGTCGGGACTAGCGGGAGTAGACGAGCAGTACTTC. Amino acids: CSVSGLAGVDEQYF.

The table lists this clone with a count of one. The CDR3 loop is CASSVFPGTGYEQYF. As DNA, the CDR3 is TGTGCCAGCAGCGTATTCCCCGGGACTGGCTACGAGCAGTACTTC. The chain carries TRBV9 and TRBJ2-7, with a possible D match to TRBD2 (6 bases). Germline V gene data show CDR1 as SGDLS and CDR2 as YYNGEE. Trimming cost V 1 base and J 3 bases, with 14 bases left between them. CDR3 length: 15 amino acids.

J is TRBJ2-3 and V is TRBV18; no firm D call. The V and J ends lost 6 bases and 1 base respectively, with 14 bases between them. CDR1 is KGHSH, CDR2 LQKENI, per germline. This CDR3 comprises 15 residues. The CDR3 loop reads CASSLGGGGTDTQYF. The CDR3 bases are TGTGCCAGCTCGCTAGGCGGCGGAGGCACAGATACGCAGTATTTT.

J is TRBJ2-7 and V is TRBV7-2; tentatively, D is TRBD2 (6 bases). The CDR3 runs to 16 residues. V was cut by 3 bases and J by 0 bases, with 15 bases left in between. Germline CDR1 is SGHTA and CDR2 is FQGNSA. The CDR3 coding sequence is TGTGCCAGCAGCTTGGACTGGGGACTGAGCTCCTACGAGCAGTACTTC. It encodes CASSLDWGLSSYEQYF.

The chain carries TRBV29-1 and TRBJ1-2; 8 nucleotides match TRBD1. Germline V gene lookup returns CDR1 SQVTM and CDR2 ANQGSEA. The CDR3 is 14 amino acids. Trimming at V came to 6 bases and at J to 4 bases, leaving 10 bases not matched to a gene. CDR3 region: CSVISGGAGYGYTF. For the CDR3, the DNA is TGCAGCGTCATTTCAGGGGGCGCAGGCTATGGCTACACCTTC.

The chain employs TRBV5-1 and TRBJ2-2, with TRBD1 as a possible D gene (6 bases). V was cut by 4 bases and J by 2 bases, with 15 bases left in between. The CDR3 has 16 amino acids. Germline CDR1 is SGHRS and CDR2 is YFSETQ. CDR3 amino acids: CASSPDTGTNTGELFF. As DNA, the CDR3 is TGCGCCAGCAGCCCTGACACCGGGACAAACACCGGGGAGCTGTTTTTT.